Below, 12 T cell receptor beta chains from the same sample are listed, as sequenced in a study of blood T cell repertoires in COVID-19. Using immunoSEQ multiplex PCR, the repertoire was profiled, and TCRdb retains in-frame clones only, with some absent. This sample has about 300,000 clones, with 85% to 90% found just once. Sequenced input: peripheral blood. The receptors derive from a woman in her 50s with COVID-19, enrolled during active disease.

The V gene is TRBV28, the J gene TRBJ1-4, with TRBD1 matching 9 bases. The germline V gene encodes CDR1 MDHEN and CDR2 SYDVKM. The CDR3 extends over 15 amino acids. Trimming cost V 6 bases and J 8 bases; bases outside gene matches: 10. CDR3 nucleotides: TGTGCCAGCAGCCCCGGGACAGGGCTTGGAGAAAAACTGTTTTTT. Its protein product is CASSPGTGLGEKLFF. The variable domain in full, completed from reference TRBV28 and TRBJ1-4, reads DVKVTQSSRYLVKRTGEKVFLECVQDMDHENMFWYRQDPGLGLRLIYFSYDVKMKEKGDIPEGYSVSREKKERFSLILESASTNQTSMYLCASSPGTGLGEKLFFGSGTQLSVL.

The chain combines TRBV11-3 with TRBJ2-3; 12 nucleotides align to TRBD2. V lost 5 bases, J lost 2 bases, and 5 bases stayed unmatched. Germline V gene data show CDR1 as SGHNT and CDR2 as YENEEA. The CDR3 is 16 residues long. The CDR3 sequence: CASSRRTSGNTDTQYF. The DNA of the CDR3 is TGTGCCAGCAGCCGTAGGACTAGCGGGAACACAGATACGCAGTATTTT. Full variable domain (remainder filled in from reference TRBV11-3 and TRBJ2-3): EAGVVQSPRYKIIEKKQPVAFWCNPISGHNTLYWYLQNLGQGPELLIRYENEEAVDDSQLPKDRFSAERLKGVDSTLKIQPAELGDSAVYLCASSRRTSGNTDTQYFGPGTRLTVL.

This clone occurred a few times. This chain uses TRBV30 with TRBJ1-5; no definite D call. The germline gives CDR1 GTSNPN, CDR2 SVGIG (reference sequence). V lost 0 bases and J 6 bases, leaving 18 bases between the germline ends. This CDR3 is built from 16 residues. The CDR3 sequence is CAWSVLRVLEGQPQHF. The CDR3 bases are TGTGCCTGGAGTGTACTGAGAGTTCTAGAGGGTCAGCCCCAGCATTTT.

A single count supports this clone. CDR3 sequence: CASSLGRGGTSYEQYF. The CDR3 DNA follows: TGTGCCAGCAGCTTAGGGCGAGGGGGAACCTCCTACGAGCAGTACTTC. The V gene is TRBV7-9, the J gene TRBJ2-7; possibly TRBD1 for D (6 bases). V lost 1 base and J lost 0, with 13 bases in between. Germline CDR1 is SEHNR and CDR2 is FQNEAQ (reference sequence). CDR3 length: 16 amino acids.

The chain uses TRBV27 and TRBJ2-3; D perhaps matches TRBD2 (5 bases). This CDR3 has 14 residues. Trimming took off 4 bases at V and 0 bases at J, with 8 bases between the two ends. Germline assignment: CDR1 MNHEY and CDR2 SMNVEV (reference sequence). The CDR3: CASSWRTSTDTQYF. The CDR3 DNA follows: TGTGCCAGCAGTTGGAGGACCAGCACAGATACGCAGTATTTT.

The chain employs TRBV30 and TRBJ2-3; 12 bases line up with TRBD2. V dropped 6 bases and J dropped 9; count of bases not matched to a gene: 10. Germline assignment: CDR1 GTSNPN and CDR2 SVGIG (reference sequence). This CDR3 has 14 residues. The CDR3 DNA reads as TGTGCCTGCCCTGGCCCCCTAGCGGGAGGGACGCAGTATTTT. Its translation: CACPGPLAGGTQYF.

The rearrangement uses TRBV30 and TRBJ2-2; D remains unclear. Between the trimmed V and J ends, which lost 0 bases and 5 bases, there was a span of 10 bases. Germline V gives CDR1 GTSNPN, CDR2 SVGIG (reference sequence). CDR3 length equals 14 residues. DNA of the CDR3: TGTGCCTGGAGTGTACACCAGACAACCGGGGAGCTGTTTTTT. Its translation: CAWSVHQTTGELFF.

The V call is TRBV15, the J call TRBJ2-7; D is uncertain. Germline CDR1 and CDR2: LNHNV and YYDKDF (reference sequence). This CDR3 comprises 14 residues. With 4 bases removed from V and 2 bases from J, the gap between germline ends came to 12 bases. The CDR3 nucleotides read TGTGCCACCAGCATAACTCGCGGTACCTACGAGCAGTACTTC. Amino acids: CATSITRGTYEQYF.

This clone was counted a single time. The gene calls are TRBV18 and TRBJ1-1, with D maybe TRBD1 (6 bases). Looked up from germline, CDR1 is KGHSH and CDR2 is LQKENI. The CDR3 sequence is 15 residues long. Trimming shortened V by 3 bases and J by 1 base, and 12 bases separated the two germline ends. The CDR3 protein is CASSPSGTPNTEAFF. The CDR3 DNA reads as TGTGCCAGCTCACCTTCCGGGACACCGAACACTGAAGCTTTCTTT.

The CDR3 region has the DNA TGTGCCACCAGATCAGGCGGGGGAGGCTCTGGAAACACCATATATTTT. This translates into CATRSGGGGSGNTIYF. The gene calls are TRBV28 and TRBJ1-3; D might be TRBD1 (5 bases). The germline V gene encodes CDR1 MDHEN and CDR2 SYDVKM. This CDR3 comprises 16 residues. The ends were cut back, 10 bases at V and 0 bases at J, with 19 bases in the middle.

V usage is TRBV7-9 and J usage is TRBJ2-7; 7 nucleotides align to TRBD1. V shed 5 bases, J shed 0 bases, and the junction held 13 bases outside the gene matches. This CDR3 is 17 amino acids long. The germline V gene has CDR1 SEHNR and CDR2 FQNEAQ (reference sequence). CDR3 coding DNA: TGTGCCAGCAGCCTCCCTTTGGACAGGCTTTACTCCTACGAGCAGTACTTC. Translation gives CASSLPLDRLYSYEQYF.

CDR3 loop: CASSPRDTRSYEQYF. As DNA, the CDR3 is TGTGCCAGCAGCCCCCGGGACACCCGCTCCTACGAGCAGTACTTC. The chain uses TRBV6-6 and TRBJ2-7, with D tentatively TRBD1 (6 bases). The ends were cut back, 6 bases at V and 0 bases at J, with 15 bases in the middle. Germline CDR1 MNHNY, CDR2 SVGAGI (reference sequence). The CDR3 consists of 15 residues.